This TCR beta chain was captured in a study of blood T cell repertoires in COVID-19. Study summary: Whether acute or convalescent, the COVID-19 samples came from the United States, Italy and Spain.

Profiled with immunoSEQ multiplex PCR; TCRdb holds only in-frame clones, not every one. Seen here are approximately 200,000 clones, more than 65% observed once, and the top ten hold roughly 7%. Note on this clone: The junction departs from germline at one end; a sequencing error may be responsible.

Across about 22 US areas, participants ranged in age from about 18 to 89 years. The specimen sequenced was PBMCs or T cells enriched from blood (not recorded which). The receptor was isolated from a man aged 35 to 55 who had recovered from COVID-19.

This chain's CDR3 is CASSLLAGVLFF. The CDR3 coding sequence is TGTGCCAGCAGTTTACTAGCGGGGGTGCTGTTTTTT. This rearrangement joins TRBV28 to TRBJ2-2; 10 bases line up with TRBD2. Germline loops: CDR1 MDHEN, CDR2 SYDVKM. CDR3 length: 12 amino acids.